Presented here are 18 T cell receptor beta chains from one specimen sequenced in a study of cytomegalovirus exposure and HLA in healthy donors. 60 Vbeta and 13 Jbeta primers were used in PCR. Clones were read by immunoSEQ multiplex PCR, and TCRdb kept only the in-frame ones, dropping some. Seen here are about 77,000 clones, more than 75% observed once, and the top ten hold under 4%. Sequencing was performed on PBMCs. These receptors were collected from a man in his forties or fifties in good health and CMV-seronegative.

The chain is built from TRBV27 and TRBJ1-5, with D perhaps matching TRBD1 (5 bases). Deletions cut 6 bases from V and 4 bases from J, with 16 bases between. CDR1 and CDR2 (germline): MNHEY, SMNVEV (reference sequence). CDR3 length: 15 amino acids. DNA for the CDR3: TGTGCCAGCAGGGACCTCGGAACAGGAAATCAGCCCCAGCATTTT. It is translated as CASRDLGTGNQPQHF.

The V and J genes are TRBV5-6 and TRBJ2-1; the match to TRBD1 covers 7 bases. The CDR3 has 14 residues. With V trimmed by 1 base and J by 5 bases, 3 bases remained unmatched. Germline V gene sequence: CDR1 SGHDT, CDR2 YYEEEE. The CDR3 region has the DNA TGTGCCAGCAGCTTGAGGGGGCCTGACAATGAGCAGTTCTTC. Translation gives CASSLRGPDNEQFF.

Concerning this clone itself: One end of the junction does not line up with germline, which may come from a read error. CDR3 amino acids: CASSLGGQGYGYPF. The CDR3 coding sequence is TGCGCCAGCAGCCTGGGGGGCCAGGGGTATGGCTACCCCTTC. The V and J genes are TRBV5-1 and TRBJ1-2; the D gene is possibly TRBD1 (6 bases). Looked up from germline, CDR1 is SGHRS and CDR2 is YFSETQ. CDR3 length: 14 residues. Full variable domain (rest looked up from reference TRBV5-1 and TRBJ1-2): KAGVTQTPRYLIKTRGQQVTLSCSPISGHRSVSWYQQTPGQGLQFLFEYFSETQRNKGNFPGRFSGRQFSNSRSEMNVSTLELGDSALYLCASSLGGQGYGYPFGSGTRLTVV.

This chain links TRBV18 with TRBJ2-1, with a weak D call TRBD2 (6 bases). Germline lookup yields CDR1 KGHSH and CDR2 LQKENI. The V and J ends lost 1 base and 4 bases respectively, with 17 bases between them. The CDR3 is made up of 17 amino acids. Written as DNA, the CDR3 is TGTGCCAGCTCACCACGCTCCGGCGGGGCCATATACAATGAGCAGTTCTTC. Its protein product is CASSPRSGGAIYNEQFF.

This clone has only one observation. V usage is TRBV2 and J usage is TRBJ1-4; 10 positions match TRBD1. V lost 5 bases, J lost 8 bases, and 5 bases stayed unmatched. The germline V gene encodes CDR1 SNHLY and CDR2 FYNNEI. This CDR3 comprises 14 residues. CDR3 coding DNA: TGTGCCAGCAGTTCGACAGGGGGCCCCGAAAAACTGTTTTTT. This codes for CASSSTGGPEKLFF.

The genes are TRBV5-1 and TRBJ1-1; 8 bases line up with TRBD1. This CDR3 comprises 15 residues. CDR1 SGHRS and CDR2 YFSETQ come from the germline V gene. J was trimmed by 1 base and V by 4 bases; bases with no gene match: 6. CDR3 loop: CASSPGQGSNTEAFF. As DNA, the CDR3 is TGCGCCAGCAGCCCCGGACAGGGATCGAACACTGAAGCTTTCTTT.

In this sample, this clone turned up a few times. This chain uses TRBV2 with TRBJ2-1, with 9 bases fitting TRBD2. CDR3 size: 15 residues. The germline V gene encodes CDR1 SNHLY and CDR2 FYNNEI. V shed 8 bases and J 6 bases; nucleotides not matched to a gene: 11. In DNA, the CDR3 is TGTGCCAGCGCCCGACTAGCGGTGTACGGCAATGAGCAGTTCTTC. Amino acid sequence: CASARLAVYGNEQFF.

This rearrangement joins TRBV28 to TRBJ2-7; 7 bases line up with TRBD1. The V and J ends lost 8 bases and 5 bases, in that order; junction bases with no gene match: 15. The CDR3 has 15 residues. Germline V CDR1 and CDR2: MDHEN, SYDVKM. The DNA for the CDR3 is TGTGCCAGCCACCCACATTCGACAGGGAAGGACGAGCAGTACTTC. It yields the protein CASHPHSTGKDEQYF.

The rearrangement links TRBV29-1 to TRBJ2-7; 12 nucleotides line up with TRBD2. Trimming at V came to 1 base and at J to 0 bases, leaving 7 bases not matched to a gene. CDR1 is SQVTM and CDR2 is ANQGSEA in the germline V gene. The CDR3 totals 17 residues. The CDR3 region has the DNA TGCAGCGTTGAAGCTGGACTAGCGGGGACGAGCTCCTACGAGCAGTACTTC. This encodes CSVEAGLAGTSSYEQYF.

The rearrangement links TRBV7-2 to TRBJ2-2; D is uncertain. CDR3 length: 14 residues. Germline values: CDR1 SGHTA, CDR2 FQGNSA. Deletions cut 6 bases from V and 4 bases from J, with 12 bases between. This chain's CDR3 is CASRFTPGTGELFF. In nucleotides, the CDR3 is TGTGCCAGCAGGTTTACCCCGGGCACCGGGGAGCTGTTTTTT.

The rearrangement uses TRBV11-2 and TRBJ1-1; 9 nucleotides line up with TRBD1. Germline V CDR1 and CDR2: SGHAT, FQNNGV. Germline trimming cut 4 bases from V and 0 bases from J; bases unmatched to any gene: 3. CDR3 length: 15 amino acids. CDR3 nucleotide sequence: TGTGCCAGCAGCTGGGGACAGGGAGTGAACACTGAAGCTTTCTTT. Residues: CASSWGQGVNTEAFF.

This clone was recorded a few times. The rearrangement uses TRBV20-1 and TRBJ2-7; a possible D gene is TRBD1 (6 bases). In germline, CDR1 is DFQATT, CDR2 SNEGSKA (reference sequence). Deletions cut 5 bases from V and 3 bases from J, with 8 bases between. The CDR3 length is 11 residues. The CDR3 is CSARQDYEQYF. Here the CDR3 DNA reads TGCAGTGCTCGACAGGACTACGAGCAGTACTTC.

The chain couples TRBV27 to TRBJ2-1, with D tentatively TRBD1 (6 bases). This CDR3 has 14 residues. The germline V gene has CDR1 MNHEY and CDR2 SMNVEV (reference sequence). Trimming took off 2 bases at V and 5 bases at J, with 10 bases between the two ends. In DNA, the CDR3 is TGTGCCAGCAGTTTACTTGGACAGAACAATGAGCAGTTCTTC. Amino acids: CASSLLGQNNEQFF.

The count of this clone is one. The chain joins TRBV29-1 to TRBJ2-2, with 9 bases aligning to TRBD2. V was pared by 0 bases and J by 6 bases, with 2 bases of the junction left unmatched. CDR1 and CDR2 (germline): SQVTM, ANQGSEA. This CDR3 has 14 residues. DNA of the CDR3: TGCAGCGTTGAAGATCCTAGCGGGGCCGGGGAGCTGTTTTTT. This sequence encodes CSVEDPSGAGELFF.

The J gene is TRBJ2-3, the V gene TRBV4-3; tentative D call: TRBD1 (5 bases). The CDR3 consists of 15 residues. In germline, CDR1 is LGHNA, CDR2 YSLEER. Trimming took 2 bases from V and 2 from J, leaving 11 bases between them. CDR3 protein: CASSQRAGPTDTQYF. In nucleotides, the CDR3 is TGCGCCAGCAGCCAACGAGCAGGGCCCACAGATACGCAGTATTTT.

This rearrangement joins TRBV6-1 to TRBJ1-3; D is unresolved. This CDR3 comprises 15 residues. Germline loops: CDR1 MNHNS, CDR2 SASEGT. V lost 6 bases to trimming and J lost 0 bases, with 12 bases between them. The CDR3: CASRPGTSSGNTIYF. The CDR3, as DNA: TGTGCCAGCAGACCCGGAACTAGCTCTGGAAACACCATATATTTT.

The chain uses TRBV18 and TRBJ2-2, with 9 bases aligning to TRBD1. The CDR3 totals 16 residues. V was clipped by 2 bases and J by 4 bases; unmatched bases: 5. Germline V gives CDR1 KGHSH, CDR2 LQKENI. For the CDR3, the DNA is TGTGCCAGCTCACCAACAGGGGGCGCAGGCACCGGGGAGCTGTTTTTT. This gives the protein CASSPTGGAGTGELFF.

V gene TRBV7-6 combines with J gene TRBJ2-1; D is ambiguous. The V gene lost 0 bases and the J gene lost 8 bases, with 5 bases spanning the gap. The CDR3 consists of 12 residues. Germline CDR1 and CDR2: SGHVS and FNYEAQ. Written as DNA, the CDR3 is TGTGCCAGCAGCTTAGCGCGCCATGAGCAGTTCTTC. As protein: CASSLARHEQFF.